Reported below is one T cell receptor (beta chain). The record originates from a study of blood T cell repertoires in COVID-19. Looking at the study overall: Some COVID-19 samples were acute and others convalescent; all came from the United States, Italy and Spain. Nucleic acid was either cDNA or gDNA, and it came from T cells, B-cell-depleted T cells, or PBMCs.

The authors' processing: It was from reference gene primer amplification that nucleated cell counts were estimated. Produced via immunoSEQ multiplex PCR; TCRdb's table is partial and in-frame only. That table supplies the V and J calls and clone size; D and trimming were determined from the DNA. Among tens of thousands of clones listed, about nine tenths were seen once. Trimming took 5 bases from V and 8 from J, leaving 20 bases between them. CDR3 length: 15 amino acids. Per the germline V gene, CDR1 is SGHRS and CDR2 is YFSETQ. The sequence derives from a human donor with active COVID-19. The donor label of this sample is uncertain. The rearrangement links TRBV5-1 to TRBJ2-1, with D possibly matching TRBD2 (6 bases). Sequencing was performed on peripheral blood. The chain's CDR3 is CASSVAAWEDHEQFF. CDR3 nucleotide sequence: TGCGCCAGCAGTGTAGCAGCTTGGGAGGACCATGAGCAGTTCTTC.